The 18 T cell receptor beta chains in this list originate from one sample, sequenced in a study of CD8+ T cells in alopecia areata. It was cDNA, reverse transcribed from extracted RNA, that served as the sequencing template. The data were produced by immunoSEQ multiplex PCR, yet TCRdb's version contains in-frame clones alone and is incomplete. Of 110,000 or so clones listed, 55% to 65% are singletons. Material: CD4+ T cells sorted from blood. Receptors originate from a human donor in good health.

The chain is built from TRBV5-1 and TRBJ2-1, with D perhaps matching TRBD1 (6 bases). V lost 0 bases and J lost 15, with 16 bases in between. Germline V gives CDR1 SGHRS, CDR2 YFSETQ. This CDR3 spans 13 amino acids. The CDR3 protein is CASSLAGQTSLFF. The CDR3 DNA reads TGCGCCAGCAGCTTGGCCGGACAGACGAGCCTGTTCTTC.

In this sample, this clone turned up once. V gene TRBV29-1 combines with J gene TRBJ2-5; no definite D call. The germline V and J ends were trimmed by 7 bases and 1 base, with 13 bases remaining between them. The CDR3 is 13 residues long. In germline, CDR1 is SQVTM, CDR2 ANQGSEA. The CDR3 sequence is CSAKGPAQETQYF. CDR3 DNA sequence: TGCAGCGCAAAGGGTCCGGCCCAAGAGACCCAGTACTTC. The whole variable domain, remainder taken from reference TRBV29-1 and TRBJ2-5, is SAVISQKPSRDICQRGTSLTIQCQVDSQVTMMFWYRQQPGQSLTLIATANQGSEATYESGFVIDKFPISRPNLTFSTLTVSNMSPEDSSIYLCSAKGPAQETQYFGPGTRLLVL.

The chain is built from TRBV4-1 and TRBJ1-3; 8 bases align to TRBD1. In germline, CDR1 is MGHRA, CDR2 YSYEKL. CDR3 size: 15 residues. V trimming: 2 bases; J trimming: 4 bases; junction bases outside the gene matches: 4. The CDR3 sequence is CASSQLQGVGNTIYF. The CDR3 DNA follows: TGCGCCAGCAGCCAATTACAGGGGGTCGGAAACACCATATATTTT.

The chain recombines TRBV15 with TRBJ2-7, with D perhaps matching TRBD1 (5 bases). Germline assignment: CDR1 LNHNV and CDR2 YYDKDF (reference sequence). Trimming took off 0 bases at V and 13 bases at J, with 13 bases between the two ends. The CDR3 length is 12 residues. The CDR3: CATSRDDSGPYF. In nucleotides, the CDR3 is TGTGCCACCAGCAGAGATGACAGTGGACCTTACTTC.

This chain links TRBV30 with TRBJ1-2, with unresolved D. Trimming left V 3 bases short and J 0 bases short, with 20 bases between. The CDR3 loop spans 17 amino acids. The germline V gene has CDR1 GTSNPN and CDR2 SVGIG (reference sequence). The CDR3 spells CAWSGVVQRNPNYGYTF. The CDR3 DNA reads as TGTGCCTGGAGCGGCGTGGTCCAAAGGAATCCTAACTATGGCTACACCTTC.

The chain combines TRBV23-1 with TRBJ1-1; 10 bases are shared with TRBD1. TRBV23-1 is placed among ORFs of uncertain function. CDR3 length: 17 amino acids. V trimming: 7 bases; J trimming: 2 bases; junction bases outside the gene matches: 13. CDR3 nucleotide sequence: TGCGCCAGCACGAGTAGGGGACAGGGGCCGCGTAACACTGAAGCTTTCTTT. Its translation is CASTSRGQGPRNTEAFF.

The V and J genes are TRBV5-1 and TRBJ2-7; no firm D call. Trimming took off 5 bases at V and 0 bases at J, with 9 bases between the two ends. Germline CDR1 SGHRS, CDR2 YFSETQ. This CDR3 is built from 13 residues. The CDR3, as DNA: TGCGCCAGCAGTCACACTACCTCCTACGAGCAGTACTTC. Its protein product is CASSHTTSYEQYF.

This rearrangement joins TRBV29-1 to TRBJ1-4; the D gene is possibly TRBD1 (6 bases). The germline gives CDR1 SQVTM, CDR2 ANQGSEA. The CDR3 has 13 amino acids. Trimming took off 6 bases at V and 7 bases at J, with 15 bases between the two ends. This CDR3 is CSVTGTFSEKLFF. The CDR3 DNA follows: TGCAGCGTCACCGGGACATTCTCTGAAAAACTGTTTTTT.

This chain uses TRBV2 with TRBJ2-1, with a tentative D call TRBD1 (5 bases). With 11 bases removed from V and 9 bases from J, the gap between germline ends came to 17 bases. The germline CDR1 and CDR2 sequences are SNHLY and FYNNEI. The CDR3 runs 12 residues. The CDR3 DNA is TGTGCCCTCCAGGTCCGAAGGGGTGAGCAGTTCTTC. Amino acids: CALQVRRGEQFF.

The chain combines TRBV7-9 with TRBJ1-4; D is perhaps TRBD1 (6 bases). V lost 4 bases, J lost 5 bases, and 11 bases lay in between. This CDR3 comprises 14 residues. Germline lookup yields CDR1 SEHNR and CDR2 FQNEAQ (reference sequence). This CDR3 reads CASSSSTGNEKLFF. The CDR3 coding sequence is TGTGCCAGCAGCTCCTCGACAGGAAATGAAAAACTGTTTTTT. Full variable domain (missing parts from reference TRBV7-9 and TRBJ1-4): DTGVSQNPRHKITKRGQNVTFRCDPISEHNRLYWYRQTLGQGPEFLTYFQNEAQLEKSRLLSDRFSAERPKGSFSTLEIQRTEQGDSAMYLCASSSSTGNEKLFFGSGTQLSVL.

The chain couples TRBV30 to TRBJ2-1, with D uncertain. Trimming removed 4 bases from V and 4 bases from J, with 11 bases in between. The CDR3 is made up of 13 amino acids. Germline V gives CDR1 GTSNPN, CDR2 SVGIG (reference sequence). In DNA form, the CDR3 reads TGTGCCTGGACTAGGTTCAGTTACAATGAGCAGTTCTTC. Translating it yields CAWTRFSYNEQFF. The full variable domain, in which reference TRBV30 and TRBJ2-1 provide the parts outside the CDR3, is SQTIHQWPATLVQPVGSPLSLECTVEGTSNPNLYWYRQAAGRGLQLLFYSVGIGQISSEVPQNLSASRPQDRQFILSSKKLLLSDSGFYLCAWTRFSYNEQFFGPGTRLTVL.

The CDR3 sequence: CASSPYRGSTEAFF. The DNA of the CDR3 is TGTGCCAGCAGCCCCTACAGGGGGAGCACTGAAGCTTTCTTT. The chain employs TRBV11-1 and TRBJ1-1; 8 bases line up with TRBD1. Germline CDR1 is SGHAT and CDR2 is FQDESV (reference sequence). With 5 bases clipped from V and 4 bases from J, the junction kept 6 bases outside the gene matches. CDR3 length: 14 amino acids.

The V gene is TRBV6-5, the J gene TRBJ2-2; D is ambiguous. The V end was cut by 11 bases, the J end by 2 bases, with 15 bases between. Germline lookup yields CDR1 MNHEY and CDR2 SVGAGI. This CDR3 has 14 amino acids. The CDR3, as DNA: TGTGCCGCCCGACTCAGCTACAACACCGGGGAGCTGTTTTTT. As protein: CAARLSYNTGELFF.

The chain couples TRBV6-1 to TRBJ2-5, with 7 bases fitting TRBD2. Germline CDR1 MNHNS, CDR2 SASEGT. This CDR3 is built from 13 residues. Germline trimming cut 8 bases from V and 6 bases from J; bases unmatched to any gene: 9. The CDR3 protein is CASLRGDRQTQYF. As DNA, the CDR3 is TGTGCCAGCTTACGGGGGGATCGGCAGACCCAGTACTTC.

The V and J genes are TRBV29-1 and TRBJ1-1; D possibly corresponds to TRBD1 (6 bases). Germline CDR1 is SQVTM and CDR2 is ANQGSEA. The V end was cut by 7 bases, the J end by 5 bases, with 14 bases between. The CDR3 is 12 amino acids. The CDR3 coding sequence is TGCAGCGGCCTACGGGGGCTTACTGAAGCTTTCTTT. Translation gives CSGLRGLTEAFF.

The V gene is TRBV4-2, the J gene TRBJ2-5; TRBD2 matches at 14 bases. From germline, CDR1 is LGHNA and CDR2 YNFKEQ. Trimming cost V 1 base and J 2 bases; bases outside gene matches: 21. The CDR3 is 23 residues long. The CDR3 DNA is TGTGCCAGCAGCCAAGTCGGGACTAGCGGGGGACTACCCTCCAGGTGGCCTCAAGAGACCCAGTACTTC. It codes for CASSQVGTSGGLPSRWPQETQYF.

J is TRBJ1-4 and V is TRBV30; a possible D gene is TRBD1 (5 bases). There are 14 residues in the CDR3. The germline CDR1 and CDR2 sequences are GTSNPN and SVGIG (reference sequence). Trimming took off 8 bases at V and 3 bases at J, with 16 bases between the two ends. The CDR3 region has the DNA TGTGCCCTTACGCGGGCAGGGTCTAATGAAAAACTGTTTTTT. Protein: CALTRAGSNEKLFF.

This clone was picked up many times. V and J are TRBV6-1 and TRBJ1-5, with 8 bases fitting TRBD1. CDR3 size: 12 residues. Germline V gene lookup returns CDR1 MNHNS and CDR2 SASEGT. With V trimmed by 9 bases and J by 4 bases, 2 bases remained unmatched. In DNA, the CDR3 is TGTGCCAGTCGACAGGGGAATCAGCCCCAGCATTTT. Translation gives CASRQGNQPQHF.